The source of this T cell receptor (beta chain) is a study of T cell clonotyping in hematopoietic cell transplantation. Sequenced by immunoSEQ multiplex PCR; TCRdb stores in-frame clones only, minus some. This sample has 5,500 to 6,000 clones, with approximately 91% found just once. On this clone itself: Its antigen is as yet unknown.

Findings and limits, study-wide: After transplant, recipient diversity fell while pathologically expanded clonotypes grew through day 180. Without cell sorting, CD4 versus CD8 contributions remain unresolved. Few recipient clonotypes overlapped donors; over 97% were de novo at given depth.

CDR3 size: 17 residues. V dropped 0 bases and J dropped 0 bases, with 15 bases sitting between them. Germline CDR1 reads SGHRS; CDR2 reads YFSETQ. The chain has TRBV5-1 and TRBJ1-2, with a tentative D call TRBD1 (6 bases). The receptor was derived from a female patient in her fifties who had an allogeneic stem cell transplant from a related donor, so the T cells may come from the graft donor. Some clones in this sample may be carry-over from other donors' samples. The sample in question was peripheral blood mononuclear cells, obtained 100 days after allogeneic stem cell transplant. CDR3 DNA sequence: TGCGCCAGCAGCTTGGTAGCGACAGGAGGCTCTAACTATGGCTACACCTTC. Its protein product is CASSLVATGGSNYGYTF.